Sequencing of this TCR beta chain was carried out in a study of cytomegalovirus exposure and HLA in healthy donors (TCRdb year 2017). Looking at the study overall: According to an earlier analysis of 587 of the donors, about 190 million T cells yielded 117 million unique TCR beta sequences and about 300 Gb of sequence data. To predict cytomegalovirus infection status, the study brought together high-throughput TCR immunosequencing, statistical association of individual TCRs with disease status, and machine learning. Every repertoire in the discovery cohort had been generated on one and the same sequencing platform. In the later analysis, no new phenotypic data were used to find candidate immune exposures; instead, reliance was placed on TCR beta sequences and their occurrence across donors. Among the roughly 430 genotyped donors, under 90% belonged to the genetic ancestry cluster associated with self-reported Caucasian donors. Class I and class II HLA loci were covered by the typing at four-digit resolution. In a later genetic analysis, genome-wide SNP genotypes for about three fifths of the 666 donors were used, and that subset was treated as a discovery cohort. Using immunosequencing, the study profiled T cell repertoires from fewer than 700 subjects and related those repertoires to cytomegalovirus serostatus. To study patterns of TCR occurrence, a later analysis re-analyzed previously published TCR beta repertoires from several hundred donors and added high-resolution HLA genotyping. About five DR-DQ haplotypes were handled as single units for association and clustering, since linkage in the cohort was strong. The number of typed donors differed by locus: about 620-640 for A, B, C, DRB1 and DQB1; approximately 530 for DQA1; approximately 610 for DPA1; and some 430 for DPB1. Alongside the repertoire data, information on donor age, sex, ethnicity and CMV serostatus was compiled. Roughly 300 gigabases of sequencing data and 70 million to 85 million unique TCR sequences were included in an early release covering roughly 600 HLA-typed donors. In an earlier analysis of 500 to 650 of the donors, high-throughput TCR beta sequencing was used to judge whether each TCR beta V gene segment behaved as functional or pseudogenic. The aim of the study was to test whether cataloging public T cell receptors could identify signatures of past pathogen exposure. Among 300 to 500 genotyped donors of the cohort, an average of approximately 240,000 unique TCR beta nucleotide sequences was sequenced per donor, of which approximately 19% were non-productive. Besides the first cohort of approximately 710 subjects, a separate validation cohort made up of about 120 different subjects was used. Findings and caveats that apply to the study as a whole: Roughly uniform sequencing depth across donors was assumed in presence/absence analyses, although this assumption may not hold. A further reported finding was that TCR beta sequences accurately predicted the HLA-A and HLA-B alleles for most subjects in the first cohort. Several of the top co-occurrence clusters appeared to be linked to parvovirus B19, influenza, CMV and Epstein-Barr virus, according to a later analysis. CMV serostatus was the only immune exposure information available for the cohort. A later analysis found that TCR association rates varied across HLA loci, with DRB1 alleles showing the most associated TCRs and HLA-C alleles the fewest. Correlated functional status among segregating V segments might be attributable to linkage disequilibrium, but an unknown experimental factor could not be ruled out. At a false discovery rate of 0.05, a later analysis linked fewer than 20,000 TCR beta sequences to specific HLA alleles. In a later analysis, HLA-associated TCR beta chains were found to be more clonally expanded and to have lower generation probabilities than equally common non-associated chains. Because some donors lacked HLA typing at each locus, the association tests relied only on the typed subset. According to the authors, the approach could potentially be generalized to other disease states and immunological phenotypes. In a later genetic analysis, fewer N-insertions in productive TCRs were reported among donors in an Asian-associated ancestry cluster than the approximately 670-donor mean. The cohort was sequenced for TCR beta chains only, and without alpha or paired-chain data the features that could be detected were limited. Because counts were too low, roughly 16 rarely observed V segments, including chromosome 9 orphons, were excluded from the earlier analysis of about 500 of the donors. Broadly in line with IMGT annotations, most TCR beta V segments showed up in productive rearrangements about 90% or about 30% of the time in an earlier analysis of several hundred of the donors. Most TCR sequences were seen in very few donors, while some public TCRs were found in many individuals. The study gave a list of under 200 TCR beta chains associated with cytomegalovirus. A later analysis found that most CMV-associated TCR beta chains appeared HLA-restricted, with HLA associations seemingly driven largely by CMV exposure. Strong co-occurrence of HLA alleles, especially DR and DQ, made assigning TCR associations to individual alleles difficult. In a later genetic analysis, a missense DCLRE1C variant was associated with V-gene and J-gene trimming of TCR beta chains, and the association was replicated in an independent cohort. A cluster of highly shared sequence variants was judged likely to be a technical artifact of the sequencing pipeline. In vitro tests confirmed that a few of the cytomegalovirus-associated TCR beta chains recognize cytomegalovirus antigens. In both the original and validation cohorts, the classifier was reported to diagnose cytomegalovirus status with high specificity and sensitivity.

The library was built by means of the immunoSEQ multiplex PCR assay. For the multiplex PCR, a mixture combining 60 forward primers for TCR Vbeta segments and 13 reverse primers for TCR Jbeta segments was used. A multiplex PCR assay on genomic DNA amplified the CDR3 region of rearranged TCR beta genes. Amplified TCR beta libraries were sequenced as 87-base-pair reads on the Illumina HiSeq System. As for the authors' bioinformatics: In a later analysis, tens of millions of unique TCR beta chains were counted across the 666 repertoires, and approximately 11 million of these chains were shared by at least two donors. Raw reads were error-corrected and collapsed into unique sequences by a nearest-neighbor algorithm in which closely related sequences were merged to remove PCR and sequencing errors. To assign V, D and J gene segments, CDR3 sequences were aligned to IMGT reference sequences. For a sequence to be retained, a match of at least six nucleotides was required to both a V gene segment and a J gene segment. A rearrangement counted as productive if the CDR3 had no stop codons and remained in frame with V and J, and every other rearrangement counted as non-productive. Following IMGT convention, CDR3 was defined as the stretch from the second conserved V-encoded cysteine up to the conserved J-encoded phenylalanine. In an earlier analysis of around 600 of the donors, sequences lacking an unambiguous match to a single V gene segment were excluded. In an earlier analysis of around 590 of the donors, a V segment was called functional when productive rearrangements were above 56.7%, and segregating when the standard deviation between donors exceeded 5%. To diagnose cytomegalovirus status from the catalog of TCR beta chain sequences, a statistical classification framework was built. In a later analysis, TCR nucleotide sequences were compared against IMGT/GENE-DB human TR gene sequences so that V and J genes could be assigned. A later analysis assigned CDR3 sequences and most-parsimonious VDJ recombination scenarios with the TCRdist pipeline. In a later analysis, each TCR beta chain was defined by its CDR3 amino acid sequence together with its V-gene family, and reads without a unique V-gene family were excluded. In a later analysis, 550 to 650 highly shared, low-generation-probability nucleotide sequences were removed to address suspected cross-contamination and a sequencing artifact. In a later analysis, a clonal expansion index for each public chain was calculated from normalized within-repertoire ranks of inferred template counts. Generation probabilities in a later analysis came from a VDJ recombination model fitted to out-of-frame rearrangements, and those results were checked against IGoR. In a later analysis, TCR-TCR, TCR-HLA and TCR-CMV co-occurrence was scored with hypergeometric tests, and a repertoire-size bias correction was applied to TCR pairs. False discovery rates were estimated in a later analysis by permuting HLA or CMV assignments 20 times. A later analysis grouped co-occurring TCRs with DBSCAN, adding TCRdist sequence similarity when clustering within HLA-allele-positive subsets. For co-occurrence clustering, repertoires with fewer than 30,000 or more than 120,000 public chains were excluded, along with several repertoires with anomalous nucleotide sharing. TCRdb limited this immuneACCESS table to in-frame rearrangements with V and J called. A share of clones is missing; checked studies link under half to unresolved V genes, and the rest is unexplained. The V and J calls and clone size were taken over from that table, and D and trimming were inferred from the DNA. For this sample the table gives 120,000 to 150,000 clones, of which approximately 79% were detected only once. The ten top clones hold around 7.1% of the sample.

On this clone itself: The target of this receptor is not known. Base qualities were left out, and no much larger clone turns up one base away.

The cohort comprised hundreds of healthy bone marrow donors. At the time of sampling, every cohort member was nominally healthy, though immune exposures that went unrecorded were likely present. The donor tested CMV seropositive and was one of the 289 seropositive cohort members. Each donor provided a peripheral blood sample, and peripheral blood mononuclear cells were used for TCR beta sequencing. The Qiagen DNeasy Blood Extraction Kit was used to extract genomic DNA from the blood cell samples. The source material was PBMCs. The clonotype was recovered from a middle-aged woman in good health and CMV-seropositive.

At the DNA level, the sequence is TGTGCCAGCAGCACGAGACAGGGGGCGGTAGCTTTCTTT. The encoded protein is CASSTRQGAVAFF. The rearranged segments are TRBV13 and TRBJ1-1, with 10 central nucleotides matching TRBD1. V loses 5 bases at its end and J loses 10 bases; junction bases beyond the gene matches: 7. The CDR3 sequence holds 13 residues, the cysteine and phenylalanine included. The sequence is cut down to CDR3 DNA, 39 bases in frame from base 1. In the germline V gene (reference sequence), CDR1 corresponds to PRHDT and CDR2 to FYEKMQ.